This entry is about one TCR beta chain. This sample was included in a study of cytomegalovirus exposure and HLA in healthy donors. This CDR3 contains 13 residues. Looked up from germline, CDR1 is ENHRY and CDR2 is SYGVKD. With 7 bases removed from V and 4 bases from J, the gap between germline ends came to 13 bases. Use of 60 Vbeta and 13 Jbeta primers characterized the PCR. Profiled with immunoSEQ multiplex PCR; TCRdb holds only in-frame clones, not every one. The top ten clones hold 0.9% to 1.1% of a sample with about 160,000 clones, around three quarters of them seen once. The chain combines TRBV10-3 with TRBJ2-5; D is uncertain. The sequence was obtained from a woman aged 40 to 50 in good health and CMV-seronegative. The sample was PBMCs. The CDR3 region has the DNA TGTGCCATCAAGTCCCTCGGCGGAGAGACCCAGTACTTC. Residues: CAIKSLGGETQYF.